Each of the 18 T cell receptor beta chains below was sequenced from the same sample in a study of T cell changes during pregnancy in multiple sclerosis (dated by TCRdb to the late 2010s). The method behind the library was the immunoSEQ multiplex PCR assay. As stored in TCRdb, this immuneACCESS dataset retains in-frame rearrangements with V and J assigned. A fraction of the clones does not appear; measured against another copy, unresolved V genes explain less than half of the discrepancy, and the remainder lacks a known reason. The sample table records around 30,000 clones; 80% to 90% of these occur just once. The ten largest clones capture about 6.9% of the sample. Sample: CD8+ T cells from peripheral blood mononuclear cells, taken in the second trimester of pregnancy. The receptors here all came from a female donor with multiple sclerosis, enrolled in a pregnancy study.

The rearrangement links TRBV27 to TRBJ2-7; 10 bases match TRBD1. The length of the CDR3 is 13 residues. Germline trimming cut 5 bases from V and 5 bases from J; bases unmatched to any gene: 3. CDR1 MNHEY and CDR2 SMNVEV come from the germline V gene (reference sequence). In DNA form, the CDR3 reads TGTGCCAGCAGTGGGGACAGGGGCCACGAGCAGTACTTC. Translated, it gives CASSGDRGHEQYF.

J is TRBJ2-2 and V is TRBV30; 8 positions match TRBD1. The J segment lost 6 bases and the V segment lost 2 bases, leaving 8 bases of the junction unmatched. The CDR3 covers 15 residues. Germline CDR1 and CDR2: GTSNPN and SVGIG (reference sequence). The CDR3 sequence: CAWSTPGQVSGELFF. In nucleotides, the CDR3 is TGTGCCTGGAGTACACCGGGACAGGTTTCCGGGGAGCTGTTTTTT.

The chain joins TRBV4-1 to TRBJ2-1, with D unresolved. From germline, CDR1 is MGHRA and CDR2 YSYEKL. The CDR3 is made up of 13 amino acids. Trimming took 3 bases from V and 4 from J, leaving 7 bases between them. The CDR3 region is CASSQETYNEQFF. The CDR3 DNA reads TGCGCCAGCAGCCAGGAGACGTACAATGAGCAGTTCTTC.

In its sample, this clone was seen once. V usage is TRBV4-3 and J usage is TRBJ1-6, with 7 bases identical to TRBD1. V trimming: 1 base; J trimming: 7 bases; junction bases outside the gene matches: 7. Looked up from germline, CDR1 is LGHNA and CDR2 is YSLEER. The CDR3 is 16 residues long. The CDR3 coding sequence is TGCGCCAGCAGCCAAGTGTCTGGCAGGGGGAATTCACCCCTCCACTTT. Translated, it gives CASSQVSGRGNSPLHF.

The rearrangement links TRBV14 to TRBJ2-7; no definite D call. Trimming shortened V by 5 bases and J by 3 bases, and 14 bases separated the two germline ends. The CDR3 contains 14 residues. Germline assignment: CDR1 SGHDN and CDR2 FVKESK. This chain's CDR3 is CASSSTPVYYEQYF. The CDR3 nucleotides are TGTGCCAGCAGCTCTACCCCGGTCTACTACGAGCAGTACTTC.

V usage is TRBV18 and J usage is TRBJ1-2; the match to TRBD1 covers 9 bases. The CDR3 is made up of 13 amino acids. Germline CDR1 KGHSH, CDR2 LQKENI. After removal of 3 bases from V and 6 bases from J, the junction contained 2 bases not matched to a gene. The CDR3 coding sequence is TGTGCCAGCTCACCCGGGACAGGGAATGGCTACACCTTC. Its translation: CASSPGTGNGYTF.

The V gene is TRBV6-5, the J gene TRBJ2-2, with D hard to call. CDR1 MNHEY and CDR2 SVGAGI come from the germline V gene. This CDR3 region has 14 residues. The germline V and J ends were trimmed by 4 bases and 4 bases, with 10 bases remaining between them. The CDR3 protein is CASSSFTGTGELFF. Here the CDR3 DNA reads TGTGCCAGCAGTTCATTTACGGGCACCGGGGAGCTGTTTTTT.

The CDR3 coding sequence is TGTGCCACCCGGGACTATGACAACAATGAGCAGTTCTTC. This translates into CATRDYDNNEQFF. The chain is built from TRBV27 and TRBJ2-1; 7 bases match TRBD2. Germline V CDR1 and CDR2: MNHEY, SMNVEV (reference sequence). This CDR3 has 13 amino acids. Germline trimming cut 10 bases from V and 5 bases from J; bases unmatched to any gene: 8.

The CDR3 spells CASSPSGTGIDEQFF. The CDR3 nucleotides read TGTGCCAGCAGCCCCTCCGGGACAGGGATTGATGAGCAGTTCTTC. The chain couples TRBV13 to TRBJ2-1, with 9 nucleotides matching TRBD1. The J segment lost 8 bases and the V segment lost 5 bases, leaving 10 bases of the junction unmatched. CDR1 PRHDT and CDR2 FYEKMQ come from the germline V gene (reference sequence). CDR3 length: 15 amino acids.

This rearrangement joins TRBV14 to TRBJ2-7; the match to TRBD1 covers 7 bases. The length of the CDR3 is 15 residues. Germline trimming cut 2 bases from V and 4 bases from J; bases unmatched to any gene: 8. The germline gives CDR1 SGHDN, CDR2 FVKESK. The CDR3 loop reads CASSQPGTAIYEQYF. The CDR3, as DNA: TGTGCCAGCAGCCAACCCGGGACAGCGATTTACGAGCAGTACTTC.

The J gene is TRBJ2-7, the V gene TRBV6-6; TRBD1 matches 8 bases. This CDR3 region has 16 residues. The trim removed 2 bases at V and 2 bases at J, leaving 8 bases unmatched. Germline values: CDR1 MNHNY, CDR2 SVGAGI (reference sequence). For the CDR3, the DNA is TGTGCCAGCAGTTACCCGACAGGGGAAAGACCCTACGAGCAGTACTTC. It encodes CASSYPTGERPYEQYF.

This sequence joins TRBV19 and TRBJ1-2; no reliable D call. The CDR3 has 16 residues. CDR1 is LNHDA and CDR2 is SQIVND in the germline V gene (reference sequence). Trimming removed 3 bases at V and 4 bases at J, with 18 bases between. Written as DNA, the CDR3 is TGTGCCAGTAGTATTGGGTCCGAGGGCATTGGCTATGGCTACACCTTC. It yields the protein CASSIGSEGIGYGYTF.

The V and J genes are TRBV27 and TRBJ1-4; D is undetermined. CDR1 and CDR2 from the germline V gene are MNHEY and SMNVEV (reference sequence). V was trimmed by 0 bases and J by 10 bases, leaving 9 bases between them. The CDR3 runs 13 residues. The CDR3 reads CASSLSPAGKLFF. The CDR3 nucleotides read TGTGCCAGCAGTTTATCCCCAGCAGGAAAACTGTTTTTT.

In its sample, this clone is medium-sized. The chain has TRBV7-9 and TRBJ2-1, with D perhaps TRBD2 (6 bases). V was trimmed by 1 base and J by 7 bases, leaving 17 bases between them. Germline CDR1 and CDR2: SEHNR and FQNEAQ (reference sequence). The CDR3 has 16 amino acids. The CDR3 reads CASSLGEAGQRNEQFF. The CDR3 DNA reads TGTGCCAGCAGCTTAGGGGAGGCAGGGCAGCGAAATGAGCAGTTCTTC. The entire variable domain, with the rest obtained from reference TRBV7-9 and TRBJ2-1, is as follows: DTGVSQNPRHKITKRGQNVTFRCDPISEHNRLYWYRQTLGQGPEFLTYFQNEAQLEKSRLLSDRFSAERPKGSFSTLEIQRTEQGDSAMYLCASSLGEAGQRNEQFFGPGTRLTVL.

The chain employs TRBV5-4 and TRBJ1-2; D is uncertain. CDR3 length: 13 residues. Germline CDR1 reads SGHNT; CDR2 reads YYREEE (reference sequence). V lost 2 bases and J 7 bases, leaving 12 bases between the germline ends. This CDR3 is CASSFEPSSGYTF. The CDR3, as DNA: TGTGCCAGCAGCTTTGAGCCATCAAGTGGCTACACCTTC.

The CDR3 DNA follows: TGTGCCAGCAGCGTAGGAGGGACTAGCGTCCGAGAGCAGTTCTTC. This gives the protein CASSVGGTSVREQFF. The chain employs TRBV9 and TRBJ2-1; 10 nucleotides agree with TRBD2. CDR1 is SGDLS, CDR2 YYNGEE, per germline. The length of the CDR3 is 15 residues. V dropped 0 bases and J dropped 10; count of bases not matched to a gene: 7.

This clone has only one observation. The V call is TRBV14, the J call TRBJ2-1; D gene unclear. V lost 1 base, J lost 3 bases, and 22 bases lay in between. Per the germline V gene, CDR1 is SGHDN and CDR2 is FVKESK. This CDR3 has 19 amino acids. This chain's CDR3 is CASSQALTNLGFIYNEQFF. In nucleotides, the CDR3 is TGTGCCAGCAGCCAAGCGTTAACCAACCTAGGTTTTATCTACAATGAGCAGTTCTTC.

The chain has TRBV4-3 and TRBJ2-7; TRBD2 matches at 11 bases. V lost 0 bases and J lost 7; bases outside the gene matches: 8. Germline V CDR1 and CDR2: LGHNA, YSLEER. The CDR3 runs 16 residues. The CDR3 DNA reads TGCGCCAGCAGCCAAGATAGCGGGGGGGCCTGGAAAGAGCAGTACTTC. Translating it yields CASSQDSGGAWKEQYF.